These T cell receptor beta chains were read from a single sample in a study of blood T cell repertoires in COVID-19. Measured with immunoSEQ multiplex PCR; TCRdb has only the in-frame clones, and not every one. The data contain roughly 50,000 clones, around 86% of them singletons. Sequencing input: peripheral blood. The receptors shown here come from a woman of 80 years or more with COVID-19, enrolled during active disease. CDR3s leave out the opening cysteine and the closing phenylalanine or tryptophan.

TRBJ2-7	TRBV6-5	13	ASSYQQGASYEQY
TRBJ1-1	TRBV18	12	ASSYSSETGRAF
TRBJ2-2	TRBV27	13	ASKPDRVNTGELF
TRBJ1-5	TRBV10-3	13	AISESGISGQPQH
TRBJ1-3	TRBV10-1	13	ASSEEQDSRNTIY
TRBJ1-1	TRBV7-9	13	ASSYDQGQNTEAF
TRBJ2-1	TRBV28	9	ASGTYNEQF
TRBJ1-1	TRBV3-1/TRBV3-2	15	ASSHQRQVQKGTEAF
TRBJ2-7	TRBV5-1	12	ASSHRDTQGEQY
TRBJ1-6	TRBV30	12	AWRPPGQGSPLH
TRBJ1-1	TRBV7-3	14	ASSSRGGYMNTEAF
TRBJ2-7	TRBV18	13	ASSAGTGVSYEQY
TRBJ2-7	TRBV11-2	13	ASSATGTGAYEQY
TRBJ1-1	TRBV5-6	14	ASSAGTLISGTEAF
TRBJ1-2	TRBV6-5	13	ASSSGTGLYYGYT
TRBJ1-1	TRBV19	12	ASSIRGAPTEAF
TRBJ1-5	TRBV5-1	11	ASNTTGRQPQH
TRBJ2-3	TRBV24-1	11	ATSVRGSDTQY
TRBJ2-5	TRBV5-1	11	ASSWDFEETQY